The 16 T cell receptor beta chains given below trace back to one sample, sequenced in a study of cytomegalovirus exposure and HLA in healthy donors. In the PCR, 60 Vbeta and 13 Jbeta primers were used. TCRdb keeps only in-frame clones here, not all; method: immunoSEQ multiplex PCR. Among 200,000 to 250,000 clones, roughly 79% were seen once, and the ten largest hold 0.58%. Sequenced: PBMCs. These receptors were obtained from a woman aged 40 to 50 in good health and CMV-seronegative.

The CDR3 loop is CASSYPLGQPLTEAFF. The CDR3 region has the DNA TGTGCCAGCAGTTACCCCCTGGGACAGCCCCTCACTGAAGCTTTCTTT. The J gene is TRBJ1-1, the V gene TRBV28; 7 bases line up with TRBD1. Germline-derived CDR1 and CDR2 are MDHEN and SYDVKM. This CDR3 comprises 16 residues. The V segment lost 4 bases and the J segment 4 bases; nucleotides outside the gene matches: 12.

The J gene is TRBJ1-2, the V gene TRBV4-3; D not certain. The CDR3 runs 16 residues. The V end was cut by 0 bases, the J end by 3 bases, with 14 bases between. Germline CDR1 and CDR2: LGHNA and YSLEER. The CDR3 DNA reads TGCGCCAGCAGCCAAGATAATCCCCAGGTTGACTATGGCTACACCTTC. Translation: CASSQDNPQVDYGYTF.

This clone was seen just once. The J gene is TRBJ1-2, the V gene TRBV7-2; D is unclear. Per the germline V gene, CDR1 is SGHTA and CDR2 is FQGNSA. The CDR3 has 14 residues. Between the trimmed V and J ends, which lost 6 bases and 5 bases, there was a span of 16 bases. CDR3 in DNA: TGTGCCAGCAGGGACTCCGGGAGTCAGTATGGCTACACCTTC. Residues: CASRDSGSQYGYTF.

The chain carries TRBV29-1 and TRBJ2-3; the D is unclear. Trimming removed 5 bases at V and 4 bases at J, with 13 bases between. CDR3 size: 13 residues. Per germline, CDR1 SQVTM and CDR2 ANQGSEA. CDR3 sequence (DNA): TGCAGCGTTACTGTGGATCTAGCAGATACGCAGTATTTT. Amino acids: CSVTVDLADTQYF.

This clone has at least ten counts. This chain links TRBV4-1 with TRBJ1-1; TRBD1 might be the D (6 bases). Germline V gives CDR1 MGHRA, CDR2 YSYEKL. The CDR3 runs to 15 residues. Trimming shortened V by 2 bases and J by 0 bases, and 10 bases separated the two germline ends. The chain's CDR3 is CASSQPGHLNTEAFF. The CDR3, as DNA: TGCGCCAGCAGCCAACCGGGACACTTGAACACTGAAGCTTTCTTT.

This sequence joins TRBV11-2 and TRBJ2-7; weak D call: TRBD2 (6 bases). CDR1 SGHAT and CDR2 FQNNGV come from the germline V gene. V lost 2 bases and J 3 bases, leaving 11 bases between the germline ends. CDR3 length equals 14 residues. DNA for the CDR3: TGTGCCAGCAGCTTAATCGGGGGAGTCTACGAGCAGTACTTC. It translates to CASSLIGGVYEQYF.

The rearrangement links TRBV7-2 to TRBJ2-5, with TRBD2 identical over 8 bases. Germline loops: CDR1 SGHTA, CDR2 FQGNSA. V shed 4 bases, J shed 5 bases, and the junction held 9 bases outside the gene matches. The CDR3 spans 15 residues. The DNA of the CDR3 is TGTGCCAGCAGCTCTCAACGGGGGGGTATCGAGACCCAGTACTTC. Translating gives CASSSQRGGIETQYF.

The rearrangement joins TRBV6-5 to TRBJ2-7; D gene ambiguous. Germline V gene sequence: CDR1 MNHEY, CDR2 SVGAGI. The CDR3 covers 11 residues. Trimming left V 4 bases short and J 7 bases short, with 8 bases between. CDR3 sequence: CASSSPLEQYF. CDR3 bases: TGTGCCAGCAGTTCTCCCCTGGAGCAGTACTTC.

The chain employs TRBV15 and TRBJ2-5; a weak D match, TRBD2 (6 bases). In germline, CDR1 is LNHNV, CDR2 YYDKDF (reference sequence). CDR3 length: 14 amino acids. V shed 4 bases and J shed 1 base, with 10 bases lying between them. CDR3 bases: TGTGCCACCAGCATTGGCGGGGTCCAAGAGACCCAGTACTTC. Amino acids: CATSIGGVQETQYF.

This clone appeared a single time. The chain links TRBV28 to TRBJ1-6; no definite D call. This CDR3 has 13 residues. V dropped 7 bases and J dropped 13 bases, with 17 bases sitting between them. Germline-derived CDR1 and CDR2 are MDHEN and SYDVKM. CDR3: CASTPGLEFPLHF. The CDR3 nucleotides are TGTGCCAGCACTCCGGGTCTTGAGTTCCCCCTCCACTTT. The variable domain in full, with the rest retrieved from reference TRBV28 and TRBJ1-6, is DVKVTQSSRYLVKRTGEKVFLECVQDMDHENMFWYRQDPGLGLRLIYFSYDVKMKEKGDIPEGYSVSREKKERFSLILESASTNQTSMYLCASTPGLEFPLHFGNGTRLTVT.

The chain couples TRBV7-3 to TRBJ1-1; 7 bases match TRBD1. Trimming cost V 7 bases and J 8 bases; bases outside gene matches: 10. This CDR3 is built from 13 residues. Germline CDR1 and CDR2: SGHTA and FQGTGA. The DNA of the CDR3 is TGTGCCAGCACCTTGGGATCAGGGGGAGAAGCTTTCTTT. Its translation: CASTLGSGGEAFF.

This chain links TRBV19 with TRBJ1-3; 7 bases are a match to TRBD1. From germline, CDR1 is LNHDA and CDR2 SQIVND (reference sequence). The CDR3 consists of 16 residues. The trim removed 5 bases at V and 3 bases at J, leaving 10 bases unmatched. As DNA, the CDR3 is TGTGCCAGTAGTTCACCGACAGGGTATGGTGGAAACACCATATATTTT. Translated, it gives CASSSPTGYGGNTIYF.

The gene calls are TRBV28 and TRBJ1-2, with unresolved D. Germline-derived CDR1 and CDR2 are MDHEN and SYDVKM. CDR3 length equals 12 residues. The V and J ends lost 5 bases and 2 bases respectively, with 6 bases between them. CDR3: CASSARNYGYTF. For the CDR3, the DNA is TGTGCCAGCAGTGCCCGGAACTATGGCTACACCTTC.

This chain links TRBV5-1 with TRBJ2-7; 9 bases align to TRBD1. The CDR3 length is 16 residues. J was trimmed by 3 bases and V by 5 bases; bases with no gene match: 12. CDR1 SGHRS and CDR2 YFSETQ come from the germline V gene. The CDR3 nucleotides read TGCGCCAGCAGTCCGGCTCCGGGACAGGGTCACTACGAGCAGTACTTC. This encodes CASSPAPGQGHYEQYF.

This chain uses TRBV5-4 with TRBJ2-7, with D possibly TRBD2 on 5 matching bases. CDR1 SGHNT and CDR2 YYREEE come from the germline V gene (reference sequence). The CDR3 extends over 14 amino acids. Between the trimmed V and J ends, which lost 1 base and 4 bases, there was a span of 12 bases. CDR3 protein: CASSLRGRVYEQYF. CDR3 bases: TGTGCCAGCAGCTTGCGGGGTAGGGTATACGAGCAGTACTTC.

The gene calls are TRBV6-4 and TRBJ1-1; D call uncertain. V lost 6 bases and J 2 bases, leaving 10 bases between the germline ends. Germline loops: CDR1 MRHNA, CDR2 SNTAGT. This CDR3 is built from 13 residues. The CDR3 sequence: CASSVEPNTEAFF. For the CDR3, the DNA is TGTGCCAGCAGCGTCGAGCCAAACACTGAAGCTTTCTTT.